One sample yielded the 13 T cell receptor beta chains listed below, sequenced in a study of blood T cell repertoires in COVID-19 (dated by TCRdb to the early 2020s). Libraries came from the immunoSEQ multiplex PCR assay. As stored in TCRdb, this immuneACCESS dataset retains in-frame rearrangements with V and J assigned. A fraction of the clones does not appear; measured against another copy, unresolved V genes explain less than half of the discrepancy, and the remainder lacks a known reason. The sample table records approximately 140,000 clones; around nine tenths of these occur just once. Roughly 4% of the sample goes to the ten largest clones. The sequenced sample consisted of peripheral blood. The origin of the receptors is a woman aged 40 to 50 with acute or convalescent COVID-19.

This chain links TRBV6-5 with TRBJ1-1; 8 bases fit TRBD1. The V and J ends lost 5 bases and 0 bases, in that order; junction bases with no gene match: 5. Germline V gene sequence: CDR1 MNHEY, CDR2 SVGAGI. The length of the CDR3 is 15 residues. The chain's CDR3 is CASSTGGIMNTEAFF. In nucleotides, the CDR3 is TGTGCCAGCAGTACAGGGGGGATAATGAACACTGAAGCTTTCTTT.

V gene TRBV6-5 combines with J gene TRBJ1-2; 7 positions match TRBD1. From germline, CDR1 is MNHEY and CDR2 SVGAGI. After removal of 2 bases from V and 5 bases from J, the junction contained 11 bases not matched to a gene. The CDR3 spans 16 residues. In nucleotides, the CDR3 is TGTGCCAGCAGTTACGGGACAGTGGGCTCCATTTATGGCTACACCTTC. Translation gives CASSYGTVGSIYGYTF.

The chain has TRBV19 and TRBJ1-5, with D possibly TRBD1 on 6 matching bases. Trimming took off 7 bases at V and 1 base at J, with 11 bases between the two ends. This CDR3 is 14 amino acids long. In germline, CDR1 is LNHDA, CDR2 SQIVND (reference sequence). The CDR3 sequence is CASNHQGSNQPQHF. Here the CDR3 DNA reads TGTGCCAGTAACCATCAGGGGAGCAATCAGCCCCAGCATTTT.

The chain combines TRBV5-6 with TRBJ1-1; 7 nucleotides line up with TRBD1. The CDR3 loop spans 15 amino acids. The V segment lost 4 bases and the J segment 6 bases; nucleotides outside the gene matches: 12. Looked up from germline, CDR1 is SGHDT and CDR2 is YYEEEE. The CDR3 nucleotides read TGTGCCAGCAGCGGGGATCTAATCAGGGGGGCTGAAGCTTTCTTT. It yields the protein CASSGDLIRGAEAFF. The full variable domain, its missing parts supplied by reference TRBV5-6 and TRBJ1-1, is DAGVTQSPTHLIKTRGQQVTLRCSPKSGHDTVSWYQQALGQGPQFIFQYYEEEERQRGNFPDRFSGHQFPNYSSELNVNALLLGDSALYLCASSGDLIRGAEAFFGQGTRLTVV.

The genes are TRBV30 and TRBJ1-1; perhaps TRBD1 as D (5 bases). Germline CDR1 GTSNPN, CDR2 SVGIG (reference sequence). This CDR3 is 14 amino acids long. V was cut by 3 bases and J by 0 bases, with 11 bases left in between. CDR3 amino acids: CAWRTRVMNTEAFF. CDR3 coding DNA: TGTGCCTGGAGGACCAGGGTCATGAACACTGAAGCTTTCTTT.

CDR3 in amino acids: CASTPRDRVQAFF. The CDR3 bases are TGTGCCAGTACCCCCCGGGACAGGGTACAAGCTTTCTTT. The chain employs TRBV19 and TRBJ1-1; TRBD1 agrees at 9 bases. The CDR3 runs 13 residues. The V and J ends lost 7 bases and 9 bases, in that order; junction bases with no gene match: 9. CDR1 and CDR2 (germline): LNHDA, SQIVND (reference sequence). Full variable domain (rest looked up from reference TRBV19 and TRBJ1-1): DGGITQSPKYLFRKEGQNVTLSCEQNLNHDAMYWYRQDPGQGLRLIYYSQIVNDFQKGDIAEGYSVSREKKESFPLTVTSAQKNPTAFYLCASTPRDRVQAFFGQGTRLTVV.

The V and J genes are TRBV5-1 and TRBJ2-1; the D gene is possibly TRBD2 (5 bases). Between the trimmed V and J ends, which lost 3 bases and 8 bases, there was a span of 12 bases. This CDR3 is built from 13 residues. Germline loops: CDR1 SGHRS, CDR2 YFSETQ. For the CDR3, the DNA is TGCGCCAGCAGCTCCAATCAGGACTATGAGCAGTTCTTC. Translating gives CASSSNQDYEQFF.

This clone was picked up a small number of times. The rearrangement joins TRBV28 to TRBJ1-2; D possibly corresponds to TRBD1 (5 bases). The germline gives CDR1 MDHEN, CDR2 SYDVKM. The V and J ends lost 2 bases and 12 bases respectively, with 16 bases between them. CDR3 length: 13 residues. The CDR3 nucleotides read TGTGCCAGCAGTTTAAGGTCCCTGCCAGGGAACACCTTC. This translates into CASSLRSLPGNTF.

This chain connects TRBV28 to TRBJ2-6, with D possibly matching TRBD2 (7 bases). Trimming pared 8 bases from V and 2 bases from J, leaving 22 bases between. In germline, CDR1 is MDHEN, CDR2 SYDVKM. The CDR3 extends over 18 amino acids. The chain's CDR3 is CASRSQVTGGTGANVLTF. CDR3 nucleotide sequence: TGTGCCAGCCGTAGCCAGGTGACGGGGGGCACTGGGGCCAACGTCCTGACTTTC.

This sequence joins TRBV5-6 and TRBJ1-2; TRBD1 aligns across 10 bases. J lost 4 bases, V lost 4 bases, and 4 bases had no gene match. Germline V gene data show CDR1 as SGHDT and CDR2 as YYEEEE. This CDR3 is 14 amino acids long. The chain's CDR3 is CASSPGDRGYGYTF. DNA of the CDR3: TGTGCCAGCAGCCCTGGGGACAGGGGCTATGGCTACACCTTC. Combining the CDR3 with reference TRBV5-6 and TRBJ1-2 gives the whole variable domain DAGVTQSPTHLIKTRGQQVTLRCSPKSGHDTVSWYQQALGQGPQFIFQYYEEEERQRGNFPDRFSGHQFPNYSSELNVNALLLGDSALYLCASSPGDRGYGYTFGSGTRLTVV.

The chain recombines TRBV30 with TRBJ1-5; 8 bases fit TRBD1. J gave up 7 bases and V 0 bases, and 5 bases lay outside the gene matches. The germline CDR1 and CDR2 sequences are GTSNPN and SVGIG (reference sequence). The CDR3 contains 14 residues. In nucleotides, the CDR3 is TGTGCCTGGAGTGTACAGGGGGGCGGACAGCCCCAGCATTTT. Protein product: CAWSVQGGGQPQHF. The whole variable domain, filled in from reference TRBV30 and TRBJ1-5, reads SQTIHQWPATLVQPVGSPLSLECTVEGTSNPNLYWYRQAAGRGLQLLFYSVGIGQISSEVPQNLSASRPQDRQFILSSKKLLLSDSGFYLCAWSVQGGGQPQHFGDGTRLSIL.

The rearrangement joins TRBV7-2 to TRBJ1-4, with D hard to call. The CDR3 is 16 residues long. From germline, CDR1 is SGHTA and CDR2 FQGNSA. The V end was cut by 0 bases, the J end by 5 bases, with 13 bases between. The CDR3 nucleotides read TGTGCCAGCAGCTTAGCGAATCCTGGAGGGAATGAAAAACTGTTTTTT. It yields the protein CASSLANPGGNEKLFF. The whole variable domain, remainder taken from reference TRBV7-2 and TRBJ1-4, is GAGVSQSPSNKVTEKGKDVELRCDPISGHTALYWYRQSLGQGLEFLIYFQGNSAPDKSGLPSDRFSAERTGGSVSTLTIQRTQQEDSAVYLCASSLANPGGNEKLFFGSGTQLSVL.

CDR3 region: CASSPQGTEAFF. Here the CDR3 DNA reads TGTGCCAGCAGTCCCCAGGGGACTGAAGCTTTCTTT. The gene calls are TRBV6-5 and TRBJ1-1, with D maybe TRBD1 (6 bases). CDR1 is MNHEY and CDR2 is SVGAGI in the germline V gene. This CDR3 is 12 amino acids long. Between the trimmed V and J ends, which lost 5 bases and 5 bases, there was a span of 9 bases.